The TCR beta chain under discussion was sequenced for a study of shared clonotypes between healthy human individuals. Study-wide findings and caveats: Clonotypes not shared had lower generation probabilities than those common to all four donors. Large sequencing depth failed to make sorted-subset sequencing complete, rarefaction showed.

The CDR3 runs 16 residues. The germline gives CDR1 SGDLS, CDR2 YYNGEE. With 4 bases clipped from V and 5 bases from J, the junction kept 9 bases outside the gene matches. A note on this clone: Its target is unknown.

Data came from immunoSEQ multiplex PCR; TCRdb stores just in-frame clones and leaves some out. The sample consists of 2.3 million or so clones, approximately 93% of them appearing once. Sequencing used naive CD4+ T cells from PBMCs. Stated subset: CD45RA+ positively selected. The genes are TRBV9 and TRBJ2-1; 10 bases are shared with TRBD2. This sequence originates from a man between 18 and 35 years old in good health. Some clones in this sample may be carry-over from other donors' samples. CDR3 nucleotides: TGTGCCAGCAGCCACTCCGGACTAGCGGTAGACAATGAGCAGTTCTTC. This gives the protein CASSHSGLAVDNEQFF.